This passage covers 15 T cell receptor beta chains from one sample sequenced in a study of T cell responses to AZD1222 COVID-19 vaccine. Assay: immunoSEQ multiplex PCR; the TCRdb copy retains only in-frame clones and omits some. The sample records around 200,000 clones, about 90% being singletons. The sequencing here drew on peripheral blood, taken on day 0 of AZD1222 vaccination. These receptors all stem from an adult in good health.

This clone was recorded a few times. The chain recombines TRBV19 with TRBJ1-5, with 8 nucleotides matching TRBD1. This CDR3 is 14 amino acids long. The ends lost 4 bases at V and 6 bases at J; junction bases unmatched: 5. CDR1 LNHDA and CDR2 SQIVND come from the germline V gene (reference sequence). The CDR3: CASSRRTGSQPQHF. As DNA, the CDR3 is TGTGCCAGTAGTAGGCGGACAGGGAGTCAGCCCCAGCATTTT.

V gene TRBV7-8 combines with J gene TRBJ1-4, with D maybe TRBD1 (6 bases). The CDR3 is made up of 14 amino acids. Per the germline V gene, CDR1 is SGHVS and CDR2 is FQNEAQ. Trimming left V 4 bases short and J 7 bases short, with 13 bases between. The CDR3 sequence is CASSSRTGSEKLFF. The CDR3 bases are TGTGCCAGCAGCTCCCGCACAGGGAGTGAAAAACTGTTTTTT. The full variable domain, completed using reference TRBV7-8 and TRBJ1-4, is GAGVSQSPRYKVAKRGQDVALRCDPISGHVSLFWYQQALGQGPEFLTYFQNEAQLDKSGLPSDRFFAERPEGSVSTLKIQRTQQEDSAVYLCASSSRTGSEKLFFGSGTQLSVL.

V is TRBV4-1 and J is TRBJ2-7, with TRBD2 identical over 10 bases. With 0 bases clipped from V and 7 bases from J, the junction kept 6 bases outside the gene matches. This CDR3 has 15 amino acids. Germline CDR1 is MGHRA and CDR2 is YSYEKL. CDR3 residues: CASSQELAGLSEQYF. The CDR3 region has the DNA TGCGCCAGCAGCCAAGAACTAGCGGGGTTAAGTGAGCAGTACTTC.

This clone was detected only a few times. The rearrangement uses TRBV30 and TRBJ1-2; D possibly corresponds to TRBD1 (5 bases). CDR1 is GTSNPN, CDR2 SVGIG, per germline (reference sequence). The V gene lost 0 bases and the J gene lost 4 bases, with 15 bases spanning the gap. CDR3 size: 15 residues. As DNA, the CDR3 is TGTGCCTGGAGTGTAACAGGAACGGGGACCTATGGCTACACCTTC. Translation gives CAWSVTGTGTYGYTF.

The genes are TRBV24-1 and TRBJ2-1, with 10 bases fitting TRBD2. Looked up from germline, CDR1 is KGHDR and CDR2 is SFDVKD. The V gene end was trimmed by 3 bases and the J gene end by 6 bases; junction bases not matched to a gene: 7. The CDR3 has 16 amino acids. CDR3: CATSDGIAGGPNEQFF. The CDR3 DNA reads TGTGCCACCAGTGATGGGATAGCGGGGGGCCCCAATGAGCAGTTCTTC.

CDR3 nucleotides: TGTGCCAGCAGCCCGGTAGGGAATCAGCCCCAGCATTTT. Translated, it gives CASSPVGNQPQHF. The chain joins TRBV3-1 (or the pseudogene TRBV3-2) to TRBJ1-5; D is ambiguous. Germline V gene lookup returns CDR1 LGHDT and CDR2 YNNKEL (reference sequence). Trimming took 4 bases from V and 4 from J, leaving 8 bases between them. The CDR3 spans 13 residues.

The sample holds one count of this clone. The chain links TRBV4-3 to TRBJ1-6; D gene uncertain. CDR1 and CDR2 (germline): LGHNA, YSLEER. CDR3 length: 15 residues. V was shortened by 8 bases and J by 2 bases, with 13 bases between the two germline ends. The DNA for the CDR3 is TGCGCCAGCCGCTTAGACACGACCTATAATTCACCCCTCCACTTT. Amino acids: CASRLDTTYNSPLHF.

This clone was recorded a few times. The sample holds other DNA sequences that translate to the same CDR3. The CDR3 reads CASSEGGGSYNEQFF. In DNA, the CDR3 is TGTGCCAGCAGTGAGGGGGGGGGTTCCTACAATGAGCAGTTCTTC. The gene calls are TRBV6-4 and TRBJ2-1, with 7 bases lining up with TRBD2. The CDR3 length is 15 residues. CDR1 is MRHNA, CDR2 SNTAGT, per germline. J gave up 1 base and V 3 bases, and 3 bases lay outside the gene matches.

This clone was picked up a small number of times. The gene calls are TRBV5-1 and TRBJ1-5; D possibly corresponds to TRBD1 (6 bases). The CDR3 runs 16 residues. Germline V lookup: CDR1 SGHRS, CDR2 YFSETQ. Between the trimmed V and J ends, which lost 4 bases and 3 bases, there was a span of 17 bases. The CDR3 DNA reads as TGCGCCAGCAGCCCCCGGAAACAGGGAATCAATCAGCCCCAGCATTTT. Translated: CASSPRKQGINQPQHF.

The chain is built from TRBV29-1 and TRBJ2-2; a weak D match, TRBD1 (6 bases). This CDR3 is built from 13 residues. Germline V lookup: CDR1 SQVTM, CDR2 ANQGSEA. V lost 7 bases to trimming and J lost 1 base, with 10 bases between them. The CDR3 protein is CSARTENTGELFF. CDR3 coding DNA: TGCAGCGCCAGGACAGAGAACACCGGGGAGCTGTTTTTT.

This clone has a single count. The chain combines TRBV5-1 with TRBJ1-1; a weak D match, TRBD1 (6 bases). CDR3 size: 14 residues. Per the germline V gene, CDR1 is SGHRS and CDR2 is YFSETQ. Trimming left V 3 bases short and J 5 bases short, with 14 bases between. The CDR3 reads CASSSTGSGTEAFF. The CDR3 DNA follows: TGCGCCAGCAGCTCCACAGGGTCGGGGACTGAAGCTTTCTTT.

The chain carries TRBV2 and TRBJ1-3, with TRBD1 matching over 7 bases. Germline trimming cut 4 bases from V and 7 bases from J; bases unmatched to any gene: 10. Germline lookup yields CDR1 SNHLY and CDR2 FYNNEI. This CDR3 spans 15 amino acids. The DNA for the CDR3 is TGTGCCAGCAGTGTCCCCAGGGGGGCCGATAACACCATATATTTT. Translation gives CASSVPRGADNTIYF.

V usage is TRBV3-1 (or the pseudogene TRBV3-2) and J usage is TRBJ1-4; no clear D. Deletions cut 0 bases from V and 0 bases from J, with 8 bases between. Germline CDR1 and CDR2: LGHDT and YNNKEL (reference sequence). This CDR3 has 16 amino acids. CDR3 sequence: CASSQDGTATNEKLFF. In DNA form, the CDR3 reads TGTGCCAGCAGCCAAGATGGAACGGCAACTAATGAAAAACTGTTTTTT.

The chain joins TRBV11-1 to TRBJ1-1, with D perhaps matching TRBD1 (6 bases). This CDR3 has 14 amino acids. Trimming stripped 5 bases from V and 5 bases from J, with 15 bases between. Per germline, CDR1 SGHAT and CDR2 FQDESV (reference sequence). In nucleotides, the CDR3 is TGTGCCAGCAGCCCTTGGGGGCGCGGTACTGAAGCTTTCTTT. This sequence encodes CASSPWGRGTEAFF.

The chain has TRBV5-1 and TRBJ2-3; D not resolved. CDR1 and CDR2 (germline): SGHRS, YFSETQ. The V end lost 4 bases, the J end lost 2 bases, and 14 bases lay between the germline ends. The CDR3 runs 15 residues. The chain's CDR3 is CASSLSLSNTDTQYF. The CDR3 DNA sequence: TGCGCCAGCAGCCTCTCGCTATCGAACACAGATACGCAGTATTTT.